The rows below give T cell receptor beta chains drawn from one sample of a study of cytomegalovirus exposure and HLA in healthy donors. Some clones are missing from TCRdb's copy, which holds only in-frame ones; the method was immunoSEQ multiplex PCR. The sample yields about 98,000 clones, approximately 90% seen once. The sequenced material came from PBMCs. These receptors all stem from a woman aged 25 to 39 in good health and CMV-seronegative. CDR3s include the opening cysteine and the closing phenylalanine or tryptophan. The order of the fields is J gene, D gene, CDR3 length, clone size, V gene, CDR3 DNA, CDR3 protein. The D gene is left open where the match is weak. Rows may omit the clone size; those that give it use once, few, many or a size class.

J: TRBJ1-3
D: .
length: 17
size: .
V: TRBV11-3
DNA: TGTGCCAGCAGCTTAGATGGGAGGGCCCCCGCTGGAAACACCATATATTTT
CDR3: CASSLDGRAPAGNTIYF

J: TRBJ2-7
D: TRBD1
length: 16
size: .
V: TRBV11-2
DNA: TGTGCCAGCAGCTCTAGAGGGGAGACAGGGGCCTACGAGCAGTACTTC
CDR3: CASSSRGETGAYEQYF

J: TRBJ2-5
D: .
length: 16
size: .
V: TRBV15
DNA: TGTGCCACCAGCAGAGATCGGTTTAACCCTCAAGAGACCCAGTACTTC
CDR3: CATSRDRFNPQETQYF

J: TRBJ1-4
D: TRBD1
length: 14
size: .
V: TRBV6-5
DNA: TGTGCCAGCAGCTTGGACAGGGTTAGAGAAAAACTGTTTTTT
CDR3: CASSLDRVREKLFF

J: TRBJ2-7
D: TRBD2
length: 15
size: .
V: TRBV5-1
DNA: TGCGCCAGTAGGGGAGGGAGGCCGAGCTCCTACGAGCAGTACTTC
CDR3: CASRGGRPSSYEQYF

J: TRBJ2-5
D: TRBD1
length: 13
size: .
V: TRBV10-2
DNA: TGCGCCAGCACGGGACAGGGATCGGAGACCCAGTACTTC
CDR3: CASTGQGSETQYF

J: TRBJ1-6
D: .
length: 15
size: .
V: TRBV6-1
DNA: TGTGCCAGCATCCTTACAACAGGGACAAATTCACCCCTCCACTTT
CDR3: CASILTTGTNSPLHF

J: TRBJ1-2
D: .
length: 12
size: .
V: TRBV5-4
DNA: TGTGCCAGCAGCATAAACAGGGATGGCTACACCTTC
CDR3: CASSINRDGYTF

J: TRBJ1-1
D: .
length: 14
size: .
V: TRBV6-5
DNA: TGTGCCAGCAGACGACAGGCCATGAACACTGAAGCTTTCTTT
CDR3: CASRRQAMNTEAFF

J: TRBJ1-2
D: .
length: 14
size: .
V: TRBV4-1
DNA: TGCGCCAGCAGCCAAGACGGGCAGGGTTATGGCTACACCTTC
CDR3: CASSQDGQGYGYTF

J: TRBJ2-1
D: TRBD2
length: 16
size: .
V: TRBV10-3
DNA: TGTGCCACCTCCCGGGGACTAGCGGGCTCCTACAATGAGCAGTTCTTC
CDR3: CATSRGLAGSYNEQFF

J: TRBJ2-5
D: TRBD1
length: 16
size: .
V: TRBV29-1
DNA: TGCAGCGCGACGGGACAGGGGGGCAGTTATCGAGAGACCCAGTACTTC
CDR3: CSATGQGGSYRETQYF

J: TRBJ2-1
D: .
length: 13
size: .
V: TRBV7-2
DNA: TGTGCCAGCAGCTTAGGGTTCCTACGGGAGCGGTTCTTC
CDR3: CASSLGFLRERFF

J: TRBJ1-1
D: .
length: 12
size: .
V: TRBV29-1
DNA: TGCAGCGTTGAAATTGGAGGATACGAAGCTTTCTTT
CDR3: CSVEIGGYEAFF

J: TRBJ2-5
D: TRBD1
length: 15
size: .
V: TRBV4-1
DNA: TGCGCCAGCAGCCCCCGGGACAGGCAGCAAGAGACCCAGTACTTC
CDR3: CASSPRDRQQETQYF

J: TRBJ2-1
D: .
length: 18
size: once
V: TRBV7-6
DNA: TGTGCCAGCAGCGCCCCCATCCACAGGACAAATTCGTACAATGAGCAGTTCTTC
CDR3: CASSAPIHRTNSYNEQFF

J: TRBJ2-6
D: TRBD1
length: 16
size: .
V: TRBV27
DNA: TGTGCCAGCAGGCCCACAGGGGGGAGGGGGGCCAACGTCCTGACTTTC
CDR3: CASRPTGGRGANVLTF

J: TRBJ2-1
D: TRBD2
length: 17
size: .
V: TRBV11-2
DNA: TGTGCCAGCAGCTTACTAGCGGGGGAACTGCTTTACAATGAGCAGTTCTTC
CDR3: CASSLLAGELLYNEQFF

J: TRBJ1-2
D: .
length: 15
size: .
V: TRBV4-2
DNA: TGTGCCAGCAGCCAAGATCCTGCAGGGAACTATGGCTACACCTTC
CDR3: CASSQDPAGNYGYTF

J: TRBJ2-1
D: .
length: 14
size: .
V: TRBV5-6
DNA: TGTGCCAGCAGTTACGACAGGATCGACAATGAGCAGTTCTTC
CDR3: CASSYDRIDNEQFF

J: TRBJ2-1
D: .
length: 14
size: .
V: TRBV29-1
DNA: TGCAGCGTTGAATTTTTTGGGAGTGTTGATGAGCAGTTCTTC
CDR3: CSVEFFGSVDEQFF

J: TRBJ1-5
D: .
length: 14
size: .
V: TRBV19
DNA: TGTGCCAGTAGTGACCGGGGGGGGTATCAGCCCCAGCATTTT
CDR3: CASSDRGGYQPQHF

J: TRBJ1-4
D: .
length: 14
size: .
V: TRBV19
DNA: TGTGCTACTACCCGGGCGGGGTTTGGTGAAAAACTGTTTTTT
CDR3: CATTRAGFGEKLFF

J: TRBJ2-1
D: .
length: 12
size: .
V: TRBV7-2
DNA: TGTGCCAGCAGCACGCGGGACCGTCTAAAGTTCTTC
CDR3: CASSTRDRLKFF

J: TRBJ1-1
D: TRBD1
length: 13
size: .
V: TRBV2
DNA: TGTGCCAGCGGAGCCCGGGACAGGGTTACCGCTTTCTTT
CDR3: CASGARDRVTAFF

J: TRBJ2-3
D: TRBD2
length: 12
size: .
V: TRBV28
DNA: TGTGCCAGCAGTTCCCCGGGACTAGGGGAGTATTTT
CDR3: CASSSPGLGEYF

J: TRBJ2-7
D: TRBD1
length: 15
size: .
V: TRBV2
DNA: TGTGCCAGCCGAGGATCCGGGACAGTCTCCTACGAGCAGTACTTC
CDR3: CASRGSGTVSYEQYF

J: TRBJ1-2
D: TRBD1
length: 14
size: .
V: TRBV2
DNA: TGTGCCAGCACCCAAAAGGACAGGGATCATGGCTACACCTTC
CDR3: CASTQKDRDHGYTF

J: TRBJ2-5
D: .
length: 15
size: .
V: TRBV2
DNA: TGTGCCAGCAGTGAAGCAGGGGTGTTGCCAGAGACCCAGTACTTC
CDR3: CASSEAGVLPETQYF

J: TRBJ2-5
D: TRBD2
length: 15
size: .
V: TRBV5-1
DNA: TGCGCCAGCAGCAGGGGGACTAGCGCACAAGAGACCCAGTACTTC
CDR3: CASSRGTSAQETQYF

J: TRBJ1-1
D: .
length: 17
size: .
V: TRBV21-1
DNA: TGTGCCAGCAGCAAAAATCCGGCGGGGGGCCCGAACACTGAAGCTTTCTTT
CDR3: CASSKNPAGGPNTEAFF

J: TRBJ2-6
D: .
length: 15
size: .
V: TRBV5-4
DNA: TGTGCCAGCAGCGCTCAGCGCTCTGGGGCCAACGTCCTGACTTTC
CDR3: CASSAQRSGANVLTF

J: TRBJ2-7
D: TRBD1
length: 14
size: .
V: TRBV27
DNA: TGTGCCAGTAAACGGACTGGACAGGGCTACGAGCAGTACTTC
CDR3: CASKRTGQGYEQYF

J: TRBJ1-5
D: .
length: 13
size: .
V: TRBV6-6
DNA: TGTGCAGCGCGGGGGTATATCAATCAGCCCCAGCATTTT
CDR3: CAARGYINQPQHF

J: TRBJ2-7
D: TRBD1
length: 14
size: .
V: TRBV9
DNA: TGTGCCAGCGGGACCGGGACAGGGTCCTACGAGCAGTACTTC
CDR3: CASGTGTGSYEQYF

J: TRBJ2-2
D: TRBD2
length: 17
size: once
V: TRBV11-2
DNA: TGTGCCAGCAGCTCTCCGATCTGGGGCGGGGGTGACGGGGAGCTGTTTTTT
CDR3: CASSSPIWGGGDGELFF

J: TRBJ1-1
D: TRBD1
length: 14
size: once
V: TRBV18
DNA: TGTGCCAGCTCACCACTGGGACAGGGATCTGAAGCTTTCTTT
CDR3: CASSPLGQGSEAFF

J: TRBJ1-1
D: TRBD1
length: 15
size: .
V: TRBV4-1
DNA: TGCGCCAGCAGCCGAGACCTAAACAGGGGCGCTGAAGCTTTCTTT
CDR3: CASSRDLNRGAEAFF

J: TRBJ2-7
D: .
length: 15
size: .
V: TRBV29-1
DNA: TGCAGCGTTATCCGGCAGGGGGGAAGCTCCTACGAGCAGTACTTC
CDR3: CSVIRQGGSSYEQYF

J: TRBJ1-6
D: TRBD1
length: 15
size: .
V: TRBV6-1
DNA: TGTGCCAGCAGAAAAACAGGGGGGAGCGGCTCACCCCTCCACTTT
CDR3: CASRKTGGSGSPLHF

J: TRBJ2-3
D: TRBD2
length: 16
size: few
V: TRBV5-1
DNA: TGCGCCAGCAGCTTGGCGATAGCGGGGCTGTCAGATACGCAGTATTTT
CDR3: CASSLAIAGLSDTQYF